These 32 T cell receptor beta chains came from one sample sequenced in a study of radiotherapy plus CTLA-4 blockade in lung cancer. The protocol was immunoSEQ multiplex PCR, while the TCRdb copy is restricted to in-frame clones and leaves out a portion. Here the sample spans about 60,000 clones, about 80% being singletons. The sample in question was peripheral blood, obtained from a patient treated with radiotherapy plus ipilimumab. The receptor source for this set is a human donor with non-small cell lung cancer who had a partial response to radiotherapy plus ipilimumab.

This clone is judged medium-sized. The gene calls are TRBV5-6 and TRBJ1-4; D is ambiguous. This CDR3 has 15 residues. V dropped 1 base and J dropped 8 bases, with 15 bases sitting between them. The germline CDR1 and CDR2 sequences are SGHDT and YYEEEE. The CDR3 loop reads CASSLLQQAGEKLFF. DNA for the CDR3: TGTGCCAGCAGCTTGTTGCAACAAGCGGGGGAAAAACTGTTTTTT. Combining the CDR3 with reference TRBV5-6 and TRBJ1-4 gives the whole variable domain DAGVTQSPTHLIKTRGQQVTLRCSPKSGHDTVSWYQQALGQGPQFIFQYYEEEERQRGNFPDRFSGHQFPNYSSELNVNALLLGDSALYLCASSLLQQAGEKLFFGSGTQLSVL.

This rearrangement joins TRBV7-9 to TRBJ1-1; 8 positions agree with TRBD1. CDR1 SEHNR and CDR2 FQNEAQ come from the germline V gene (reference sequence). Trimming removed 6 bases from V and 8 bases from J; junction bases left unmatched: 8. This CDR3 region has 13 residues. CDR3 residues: CASSRTGPSEAFF. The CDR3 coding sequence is TGTGCCAGCAGTCGGACAGGGCCTTCAGAAGCTTTCTTT.

CDR3 coding DNA: TGTGCCAGCAGCCTACCGACAGGGAAGGGCACTGAAGCTTTCTTT. It yields the protein CASSLPTGKGTEAFF. The J gene is TRBJ1-1, the V gene TRBV5-4; TRBD1 aligns across 7 bases. The CDR3 consists of 15 residues. Germline CDR1 and CDR2: SGHNT and YYREEE (reference sequence). V trimming: 4 bases; J trimming: 4 bases; junction bases outside the gene matches: 10.

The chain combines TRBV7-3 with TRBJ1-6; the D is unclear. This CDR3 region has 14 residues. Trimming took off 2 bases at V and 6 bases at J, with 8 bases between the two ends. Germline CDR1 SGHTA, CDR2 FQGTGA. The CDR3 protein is CASSLGPLNSPLHF. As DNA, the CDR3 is TGTGCCAGCAGCTTAGGGCCGCTTAATTCACCCCTCCACTTT.

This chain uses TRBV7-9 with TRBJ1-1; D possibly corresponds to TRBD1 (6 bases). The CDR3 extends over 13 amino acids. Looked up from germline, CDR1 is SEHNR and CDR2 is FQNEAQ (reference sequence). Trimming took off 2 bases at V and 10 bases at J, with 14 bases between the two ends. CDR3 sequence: CASSLSTGDRAFF. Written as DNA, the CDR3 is TGTGCCAGCAGCTTATCGACAGGCGATCGAGCTTTCTTT.

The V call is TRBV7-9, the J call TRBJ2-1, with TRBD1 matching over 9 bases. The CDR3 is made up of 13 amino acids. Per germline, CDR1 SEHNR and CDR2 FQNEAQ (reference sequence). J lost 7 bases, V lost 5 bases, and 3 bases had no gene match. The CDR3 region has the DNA TGTGCCAGCAGCGGGACAGGGTTAAATGAGCAGTTCTTC. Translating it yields CASSGTGLNEQFF.

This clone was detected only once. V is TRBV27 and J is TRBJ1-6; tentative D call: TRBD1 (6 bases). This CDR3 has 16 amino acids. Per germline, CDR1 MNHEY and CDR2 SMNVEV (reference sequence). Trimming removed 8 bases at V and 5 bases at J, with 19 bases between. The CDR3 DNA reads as TGTGCCAGCGGAACCTACTACAGGGCCCATAATTCACCCCTCCACTTT. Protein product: CASGTYYRAHNSPLHF.

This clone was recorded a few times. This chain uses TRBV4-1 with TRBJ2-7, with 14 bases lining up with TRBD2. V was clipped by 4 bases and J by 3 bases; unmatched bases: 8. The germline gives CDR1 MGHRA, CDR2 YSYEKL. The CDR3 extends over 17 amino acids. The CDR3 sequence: CASSPGLAGGRGYEQYF. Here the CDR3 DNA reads TGCGCCAGCAGCCCAGGACTAGCGGGGGGCCGAGGCTACGAGCAGTACTTC.

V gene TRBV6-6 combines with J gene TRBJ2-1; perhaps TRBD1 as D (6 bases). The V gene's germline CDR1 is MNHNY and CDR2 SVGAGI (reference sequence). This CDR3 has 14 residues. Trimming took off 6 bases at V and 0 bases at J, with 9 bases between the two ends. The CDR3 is CASRPDSSYNEQFF. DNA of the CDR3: TGTGCCAGCAGACCGGACAGCTCCTACAATGAGCAGTTCTTC.

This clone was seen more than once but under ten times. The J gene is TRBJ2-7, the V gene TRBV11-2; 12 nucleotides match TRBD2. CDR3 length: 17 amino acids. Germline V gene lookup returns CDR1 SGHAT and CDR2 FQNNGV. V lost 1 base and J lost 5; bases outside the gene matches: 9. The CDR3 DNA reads TGTGCCAGCAGCTTAGTGGGGCAAGGACTAGCGGGGAACGAGCAGTACTTC. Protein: CASSLVGQGLAGNEQYF.

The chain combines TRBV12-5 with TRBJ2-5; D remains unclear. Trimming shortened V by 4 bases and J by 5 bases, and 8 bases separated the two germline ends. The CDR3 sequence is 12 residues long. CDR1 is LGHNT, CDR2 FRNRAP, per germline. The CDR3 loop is CASGSGGETQYF. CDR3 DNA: TGTGCTAGTGGTTCGGGTGGGGAGACCCAGTACTTC. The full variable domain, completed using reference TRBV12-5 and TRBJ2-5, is DARVTQTPRHKVTEMGQEVTMRCQPILGHNTVFWYRQTMMQGLELLAYFRNRAPLDDSGMPKDRFSAEMPDATLATLKIQPSEPRDSAVYFCASGSGGETQYFGPGTRLLVL.

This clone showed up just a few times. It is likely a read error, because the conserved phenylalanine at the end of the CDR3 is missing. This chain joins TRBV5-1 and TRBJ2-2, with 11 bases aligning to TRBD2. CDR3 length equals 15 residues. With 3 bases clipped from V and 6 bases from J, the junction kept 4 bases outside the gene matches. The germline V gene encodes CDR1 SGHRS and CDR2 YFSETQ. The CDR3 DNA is TGCGCCAGCAGCTCGACTAGCGGGACCCCCGGGGAGCTGTTTTCT. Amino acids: CASSSTSGTPGELFS.

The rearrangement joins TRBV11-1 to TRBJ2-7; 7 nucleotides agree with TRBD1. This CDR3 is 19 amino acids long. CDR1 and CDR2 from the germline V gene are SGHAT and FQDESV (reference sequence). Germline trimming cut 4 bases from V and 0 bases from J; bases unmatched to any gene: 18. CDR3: CASSSQGRASTSSSYEQYF. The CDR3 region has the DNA TGTGCCAGCAGCTCACAGGGGCGGGCATCGACTTCTAGCTCCTACGAGCAGTACTTC.

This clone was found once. In DNA, the CDR3 is TGTGCCAGCAGTGTCGACAGGGGGCGTTTCGGCTACACCTTC. It encodes CASSVDRGRFGYTF. V gene TRBV6-1 combines with J gene TRBJ1-2, with 10 bases matching TRBD1. There are 14 residues in the CDR3. Looked up from germline, CDR1 is MNHNS and CDR2 is SASEGT. V gave up 4 bases and J gave up 8 bases; unmatched junction bases: 7.

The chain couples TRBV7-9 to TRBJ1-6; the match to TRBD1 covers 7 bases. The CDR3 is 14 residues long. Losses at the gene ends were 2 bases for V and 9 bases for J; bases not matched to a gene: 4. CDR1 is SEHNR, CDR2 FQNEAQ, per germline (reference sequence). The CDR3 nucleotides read TGTGCCAGCAGCTTATACGCAGGGGGTTCACCCCTCCACTTT. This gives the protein CASSLYAGGSPLHF.

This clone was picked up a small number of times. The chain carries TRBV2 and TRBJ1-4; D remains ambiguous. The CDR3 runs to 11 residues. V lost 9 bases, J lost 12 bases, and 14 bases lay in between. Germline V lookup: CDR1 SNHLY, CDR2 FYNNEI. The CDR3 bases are TGTGCCAGTCGGCGCGGCGAAGAACTGTTTTTT. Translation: CASRRGEELFF.

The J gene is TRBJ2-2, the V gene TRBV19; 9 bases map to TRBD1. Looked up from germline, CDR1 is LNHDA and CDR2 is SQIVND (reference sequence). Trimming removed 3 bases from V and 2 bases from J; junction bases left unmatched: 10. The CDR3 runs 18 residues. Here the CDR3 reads CASSIKASGQGNTGELFF. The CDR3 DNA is TGTGCCAGTAGTATCAAGGCATCGGGACAGGGAAACACCGGGGAGCTGTTTTTT.

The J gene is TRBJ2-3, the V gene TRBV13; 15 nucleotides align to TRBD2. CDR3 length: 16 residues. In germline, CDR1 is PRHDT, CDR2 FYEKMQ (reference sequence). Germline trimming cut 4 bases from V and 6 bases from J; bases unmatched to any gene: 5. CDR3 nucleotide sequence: TGTGCCAGCAGCTCGCGGACTAGCGGGGGGGCTGATACGCAGTATTTT. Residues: CASSSRTSGGADTQYF.

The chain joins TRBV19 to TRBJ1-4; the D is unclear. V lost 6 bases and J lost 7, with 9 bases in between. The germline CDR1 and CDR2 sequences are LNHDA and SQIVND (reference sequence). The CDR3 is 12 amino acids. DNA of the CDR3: TGTGCCAGTAGGATAACCGGTGAAAAACTGTTTTTT. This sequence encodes CASRITGEKLFF.

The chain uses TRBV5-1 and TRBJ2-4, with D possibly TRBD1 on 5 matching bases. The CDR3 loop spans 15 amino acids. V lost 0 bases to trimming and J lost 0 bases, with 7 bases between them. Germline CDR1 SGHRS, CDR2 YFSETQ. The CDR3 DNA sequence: TGCGCCAGCAGCTTGGCTCAGGGAGCCAAAAACATTCAGTACTTC. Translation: CASSLAQGAKNIQYF. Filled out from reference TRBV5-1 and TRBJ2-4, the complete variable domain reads KAGVTQTPRYLIKTRGQQVTLSCSPISGHRSVSWYQQTPGQGLQFLFEYFSETQRNKGNFPGRFSGRQFSNSRSEMNVSTLELGDSALYLCASSLAQGAKNIQYFGAGTRLSVL.

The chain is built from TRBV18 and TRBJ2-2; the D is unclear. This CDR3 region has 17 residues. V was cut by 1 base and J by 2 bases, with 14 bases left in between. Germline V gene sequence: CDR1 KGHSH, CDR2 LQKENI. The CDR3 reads CASSPLPGSVNTGELFF. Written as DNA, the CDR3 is TGTGCCAGCTCACCACTTCCCGGGTCGGTTAACACCGGGGAGCTGTTTTTT.

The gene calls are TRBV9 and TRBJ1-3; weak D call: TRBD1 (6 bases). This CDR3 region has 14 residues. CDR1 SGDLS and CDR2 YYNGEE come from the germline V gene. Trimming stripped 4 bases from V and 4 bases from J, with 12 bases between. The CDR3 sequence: CASSTTGPGNTIYF. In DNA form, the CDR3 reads TGTGCCAGCAGCACGACAGGCCCCGGAAACACCATATATTTT.

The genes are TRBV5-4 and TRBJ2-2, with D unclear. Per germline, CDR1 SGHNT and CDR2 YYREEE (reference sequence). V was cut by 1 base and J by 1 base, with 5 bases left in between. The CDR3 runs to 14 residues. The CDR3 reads CASSLLRNTGELFF. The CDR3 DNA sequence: TGTGCCAGCAGCTTGCTCAGGAACACCGGGGAGCTGTTTTTT.

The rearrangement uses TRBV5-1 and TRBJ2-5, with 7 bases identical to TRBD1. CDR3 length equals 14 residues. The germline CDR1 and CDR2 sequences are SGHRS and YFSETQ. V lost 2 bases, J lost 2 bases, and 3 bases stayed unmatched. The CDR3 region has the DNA TGCGCCAGCAGCTTATCAGGGGGTCAAGAGACCCAGTACTTC. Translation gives CASSLSGGQETQYF.

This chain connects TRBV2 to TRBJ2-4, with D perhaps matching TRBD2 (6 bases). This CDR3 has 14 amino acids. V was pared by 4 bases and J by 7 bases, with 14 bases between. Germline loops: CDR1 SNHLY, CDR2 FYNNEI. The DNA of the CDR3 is TGTGCCAGCAGTGTACGTATCCGGGAGAACATTCAGTACTTC. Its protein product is CASSVRIRENIQYF. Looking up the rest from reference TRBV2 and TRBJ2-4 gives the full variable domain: EPEVTQTPSHQVTQMGQEVILRCVPISNHLYFYWYRQILGQKVEFLVSFYNNEISEKSEIFDDQFSVERPDGSNFTLKIRSTKLEDSAMYFCASSVRIRENIQYFGAGTRLSVL.

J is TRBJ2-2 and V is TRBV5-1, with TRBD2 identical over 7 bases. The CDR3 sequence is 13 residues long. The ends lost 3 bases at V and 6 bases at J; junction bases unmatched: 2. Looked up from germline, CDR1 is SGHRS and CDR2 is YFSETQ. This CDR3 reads CASSSAGAGELFF. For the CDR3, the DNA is TGCGCCAGCAGCTCGGCGGGAGCCGGGGAGCTGTTTTTT.

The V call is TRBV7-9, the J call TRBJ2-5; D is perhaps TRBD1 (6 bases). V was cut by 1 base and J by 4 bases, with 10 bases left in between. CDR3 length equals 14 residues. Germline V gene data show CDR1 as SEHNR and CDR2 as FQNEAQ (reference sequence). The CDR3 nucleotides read TGTGCCAGCAGCTTAGAACAGGGTCGAGAGACCCAGTACTTC. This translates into CASSLEQGRETQYF.

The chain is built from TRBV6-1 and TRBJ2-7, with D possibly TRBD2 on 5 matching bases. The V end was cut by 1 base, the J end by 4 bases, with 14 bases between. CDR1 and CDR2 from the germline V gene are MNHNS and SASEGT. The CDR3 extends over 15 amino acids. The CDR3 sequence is CASSEGRGQWYEQYF. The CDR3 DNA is TGTGCCAGCAGTGAAGGTCGGGGTCAGTGGTACGAGCAGTACTTC.

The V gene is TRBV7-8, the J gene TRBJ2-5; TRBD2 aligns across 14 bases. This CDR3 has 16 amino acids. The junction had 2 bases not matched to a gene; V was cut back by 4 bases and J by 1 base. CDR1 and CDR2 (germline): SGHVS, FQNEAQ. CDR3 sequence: CASSYGLAGGQETQYF. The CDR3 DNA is TGTGCCAGCAGCTACGGACTAGCGGGGGGCCAAGAGACCCAGTACTTC.

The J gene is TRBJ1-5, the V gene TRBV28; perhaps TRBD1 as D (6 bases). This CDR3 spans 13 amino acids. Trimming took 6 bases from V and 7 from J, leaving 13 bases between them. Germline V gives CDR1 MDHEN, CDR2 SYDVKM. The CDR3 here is CASRWGGGQPQHF. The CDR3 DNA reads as TGTGCCAGCAGATGGGGGGGCGGACAGCCCCAGCATTTT.

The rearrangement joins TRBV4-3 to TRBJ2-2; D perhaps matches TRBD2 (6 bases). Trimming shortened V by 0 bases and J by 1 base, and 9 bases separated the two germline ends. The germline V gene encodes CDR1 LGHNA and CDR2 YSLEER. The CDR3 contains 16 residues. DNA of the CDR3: TGCGCCAGCAGCCAAGATAACGGGGGGAACACCGGGGAGCTGTTTTTT. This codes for CASSQDNGGNTGELFF.

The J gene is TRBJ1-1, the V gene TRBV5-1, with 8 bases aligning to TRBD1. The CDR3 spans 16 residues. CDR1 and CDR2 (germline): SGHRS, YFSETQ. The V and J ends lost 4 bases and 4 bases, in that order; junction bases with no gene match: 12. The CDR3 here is CASSRGAGGASTEAFF. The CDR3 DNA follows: TGCGCCAGCAGCCGTGGGGCAGGGGGCGCGAGCACTGAAGCTTTCTTT.